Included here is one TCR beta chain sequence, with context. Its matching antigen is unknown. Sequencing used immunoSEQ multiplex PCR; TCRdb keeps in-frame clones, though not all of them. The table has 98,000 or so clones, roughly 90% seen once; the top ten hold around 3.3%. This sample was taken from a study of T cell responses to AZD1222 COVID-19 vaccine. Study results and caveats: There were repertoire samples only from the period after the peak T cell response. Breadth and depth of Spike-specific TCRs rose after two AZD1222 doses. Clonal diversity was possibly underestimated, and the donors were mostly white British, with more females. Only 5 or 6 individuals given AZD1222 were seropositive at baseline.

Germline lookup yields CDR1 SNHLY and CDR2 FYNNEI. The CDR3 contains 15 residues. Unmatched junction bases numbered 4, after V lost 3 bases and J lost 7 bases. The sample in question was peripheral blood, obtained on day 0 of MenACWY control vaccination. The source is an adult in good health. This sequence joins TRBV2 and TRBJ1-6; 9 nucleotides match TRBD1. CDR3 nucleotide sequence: TGTGCCAGCAGTGACACCGGGACAGGGAATTCACCCCTCCACTTT. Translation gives CASSDTGTGNSPLHF.